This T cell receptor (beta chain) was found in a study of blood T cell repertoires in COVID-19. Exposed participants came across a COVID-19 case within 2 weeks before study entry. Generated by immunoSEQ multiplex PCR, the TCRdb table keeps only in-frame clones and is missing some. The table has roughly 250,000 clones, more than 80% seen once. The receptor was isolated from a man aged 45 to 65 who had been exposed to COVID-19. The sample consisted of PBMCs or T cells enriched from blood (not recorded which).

The CDR3 loop reads CASSQFGQRNTIYF. The CDR3 DNA reads as TGCGCCAGCAGCCAATTCGGACAGAGAAACACCATATATTTT. The chain recombines TRBV4-1 with TRBJ1-3; a possible D gene is TRBD1 (6 bases). This CDR3 is built from 14 residues. With 2 bases removed from V and 5 bases from J, the gap between germline ends came to 10 bases. Germline values: CDR1 MGHRA, CDR2 YSYEKL.